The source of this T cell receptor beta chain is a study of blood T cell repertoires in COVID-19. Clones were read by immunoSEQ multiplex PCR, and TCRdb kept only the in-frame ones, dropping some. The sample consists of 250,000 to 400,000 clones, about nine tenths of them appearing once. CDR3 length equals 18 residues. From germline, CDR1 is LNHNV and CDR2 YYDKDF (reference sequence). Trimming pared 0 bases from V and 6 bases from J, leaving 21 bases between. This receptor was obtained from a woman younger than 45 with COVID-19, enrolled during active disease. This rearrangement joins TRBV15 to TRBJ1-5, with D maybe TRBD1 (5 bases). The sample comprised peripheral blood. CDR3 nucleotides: TGTGCCACCAGCAGAGATCTTAGGGGCAGGGTAGACGGTCAGCCCCAGCATTTT. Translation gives CATSRDLRGRVDGQPQHF.